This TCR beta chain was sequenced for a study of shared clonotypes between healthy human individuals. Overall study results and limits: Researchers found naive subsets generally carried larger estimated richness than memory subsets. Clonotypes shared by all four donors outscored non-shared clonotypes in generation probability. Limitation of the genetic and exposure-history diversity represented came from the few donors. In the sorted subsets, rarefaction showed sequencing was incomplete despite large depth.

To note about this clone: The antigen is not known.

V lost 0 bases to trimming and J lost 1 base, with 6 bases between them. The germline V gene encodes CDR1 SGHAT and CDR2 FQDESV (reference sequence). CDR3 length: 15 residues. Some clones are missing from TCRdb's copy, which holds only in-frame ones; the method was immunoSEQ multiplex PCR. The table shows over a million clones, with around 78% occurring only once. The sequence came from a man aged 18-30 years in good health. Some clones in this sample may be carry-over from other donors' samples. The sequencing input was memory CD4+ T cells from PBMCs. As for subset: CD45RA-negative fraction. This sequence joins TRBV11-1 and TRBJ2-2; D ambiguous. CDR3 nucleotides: TGTGCCAGCAGCTTAGCAAGACGGAACACCGGGGAGCTGTTTTTT. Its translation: CASSLARRNTGELFF. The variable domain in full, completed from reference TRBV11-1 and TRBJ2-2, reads EAEVAQSPRYKITEKSQAVAFWCDPISGHATLYWYRQILGQGPELLVQFQDESVVDDSQLPKDRFSAERLKGVDSTLKIQPAELGDSAMYLCASSLARRNTGELFFGEGSRLTVL.